A selection of T cell receptor beta chains follows, all from one sample in a study of beta chain features in type 1 diabetes. Sequencing was performed with immunoSEQ multiplex PCR; in TCRdb, only in-frame clones are kept and a portion is missing. This table holds 200,000 to 250,000 clones, around 15% found once. The sample was naive CD4+ T cells from blood. These receptors were taken from a young man with type 1 diabetes. CDR3s include the opening cysteine and the closing phenylalanine or tryptophan. The D gene is left open where the match is weak. The size field is filled for only some rows; it gives once, few, many or a size class.

abundance,j_gene,v_gene,d_gene,CDR3nt,CDR3aa
few,TRBJ1-1,TRBV29-1,-,TGCAGCGTTGAGGGGCGTTCAGGGAACACTGAAGCTTTCTTT,CSVEGRSGNTEAFF
-,TRBJ1-2,TRBV7-2,-,TGTGCCAGCAGCCCGACAGGAGGTGGCTACACCTTC,CASSPTGGGYTF
-,TRBJ2-3,TRBV19,-,TGTGCCAGTGTCCCACGGCTCGGTCGATCAGATACGCAGTATTTT,CASVPRLGRSDTQYF
-,TRBJ1-1,TRBV30,TRBD1,TGTGCCTGGAAAGGGACAGCCAACACTGAAGCTTTCTTT,CAWKGTANTEAFF
few,TRBJ2-6,TRBV14,-,TGTGCCAGCAGCCAAGCGTCTGGGAGACCGTCTGGGGCCAACGTCCTGACTTTC,CASSQASGRPSGANVLTF
-,TRBJ2-1,TRBV7-9,-,TGTGCCAGCAGCTTAAACTGGAATGAGCAGTTCTTC,CASSLNWNEQFF
-,TRBJ2-7,TRBV15,TRBD2,TGTGCCACCAGTTGGGGGAGGGCCAAGGAGGGCTACGAGCAGTACTTC,CATSWGRAKEGYEQYF
-,TRBJ2-1,TRBV21-1,-,TGTGCCAGCAGCCGATCGGCCGGACAGGGAAAGGACAATGAGCAGTTCTTC,CASSRSAGQGKDNEQFF
-,TRBJ2-7,TRBV10-3,-,TGTGCCATCAGTGAGTCGGCACGGAGCGAGCAGTACTTC,CAISESARSEQYF
few,TRBJ2-7,TRBV10-3,TRBD1,TGTGCCATCAGGACAGGGGTATCCTACGAGCAGTACTTC,CAIRTGVSYEQYF
few,TRBJ2-1,TRBV4-3,-,TGCGCCAGCAGCCATGAACTAGCTAGGGAGCAGTTCTTC,CASSHELAREQFF
-,TRBJ2-5,TRBV30,TRBD1,TGTGCCTGGGCTGGGCAGGGGGTAGAGACCCAGTACTTC,CAWAGQGVETQYF